Following are 11 T cell receptor beta chains from one sample sequenced in a study of blood T cell repertoires in COVID-19. Libraries were prepared by immunoSEQ multiplex PCR; TCRdb keeps only in-frame clonotypes and omits some of them. This sample yields approximately 170,000 clones, of which approximately 85% are seen a single time; about 1.2% belongs to the top ten. Sequencing input: peripheral blood. These TCRs come from a man in his 60s who had recovered from COVID-19.

V gene TRBV5-1 combines with J gene TRBJ1-1, with 9 bases aligning to TRBD1. Germline CDR1 and CDR2: SGHRS and YFSETQ. The CDR3 has 17 amino acids. The V and J ends lost 2 bases and 0 bases, in that order; junction bases with no gene match: 8. The DNA for the CDR3 is TGCGCCAGCAGCTTACACAGGGGGCCGGCAATGAACACTGAAGCTTTCTTT. This codes for CASSLHRGPAMNTEAFF. Using reference TRBV5-1 and TRBJ1-1 for the parts outside the CDR3, the full variable domain is KAGVTQTPRYLIKTRGQQVTLSCSPISGHRSVSWYQQTPGQGLQFLFEYFSETQRNKGNFPGRFSGRQFSNSRSEMNVSTLELGDSALYLCASSLHRGPAMNTEAFFGQGTRLTVV.

Points on this clone: A junction boundary mismatches the germline segment, possibly from a read error. The chain links TRBV6-5 to TRBJ2-5; weak D call: TRBD1 (5 bases). Germline lookup yields CDR1 MNHEY and CDR2 SVGAGI. The CDR3 contains 13 residues. The CDR3 region has the DNA TGTGCCAGCAGCGCAACCCAGGGTGGGGATAGGCACTTC. As protein: CASSATQGGDRHF.

This clone was seen a single time. The rearrangement links TRBV12-5 to TRBJ2-7; no definite D call. V shed 2 bases and J shed 6 bases, with 8 bases lying between them. CDR3 length equals 12 residues. Germline V lookup: CDR1 LGHNT, CDR2 FRNRAP. The DNA for the CDR3 is TGTGCTAGTGGTTTGTCCCTAGGCGAGCAGTACTTC. Translated: CASGLSLGEQYF.

About this clone: The sample holds other DNA sequences that translate to the same CDR3. This sequence joins TRBV4-1 and TRBJ2-3; maybe TRBD1 (5 bases). Trimming pared 3 bases from V and 3 bases from J, leaving 10 bases between. Germline values: CDR1 MGHRA, CDR2 YSYEKL. CDR3 length: 14 residues. The chain's CDR3 is CASSQGAGTDTQYF. The CDR3 region has the DNA TGCGCCAGCAGCCAGGGTGCAGGGACAGATACGCAGTATTTT.

Note on this clone: Other DNA variants within this sample encode the same CDR3. CDR3 bases: TGTGCCAGTTCTCTAGCCAAAAACATTCAGTACTTC. It translates to CASSLAKNIQYF. J is TRBJ2-4 and V is TRBV19, with D hard to call. Germline CDR1 LNHDA, CDR2 SQIVND (reference sequence). There are 12 residues in the CDR3. The V end lost 8 bases, the J end lost 0 bases, and 5 bases lay between the germline ends.

The chain uses TRBV7-9 and TRBJ1-1; TRBD1 aligns across 7 bases. The V and J ends lost 1 base and 2 bases, in that order; junction bases with no gene match: 10. Germline-derived CDR1 and CDR2 are SEHNR and FQNEAQ (reference sequence). This CDR3 spans 17 amino acids. CDR3 coding DNA: TGTGCCAGCAGCTTAGATCGGGGGGGACAGATTAACACTGAAGCTTTCTTT. It is translated as CASSLDRGGQINTEAFF.

The chain recombines TRBV7-9 with TRBJ1-4; D remains ambiguous. There are 15 residues in the CDR3. V was clipped by 5 bases and J by 4 bases, with 14 bases between them. Germline V gene data show CDR1 as SEHNR and CDR2 as FQNEAQ (reference sequence). As DNA, the CDR3 is TGTGCCAGCAGCCCGCGGACGGGAAATAATGAAAAACTGTTTTTT. Translated: CASSPRTGNNEKLFF.

There are a few counts of this clone. The J gene is TRBJ2-7, the V gene TRBV7-3, with D uncertain. Germline CDR1 SGHTA, CDR2 FQGTGA. Trimming stripped 4 bases from V and 5 bases from J, with 18 bases between. This CDR3 region has 15 residues. CDR3 coding DNA: TGTGCCAGCAGCTCACCCCCTGAGCTCACCAACGAGCAGTACTTC. Translated, it gives CASSSPPELTNEQYF.

The chain combines TRBV11-3 with TRBJ2-3; 10 bases align to TRBD1. V shed 5 bases, J shed 2 bases, and the junction held 4 bases outside the gene matches. This CDR3 spans 15 amino acids. The V gene's germline CDR1 is SGHNT and CDR2 YENEEA. The CDR3 loop reads CASSAGQGDTDTQYF. The CDR3 DNA sequence: TGTGCCAGCAGCGCCGGACAGGGGGACACAGATACGCAGTATTTT.

The rearrangement links TRBV21-1 to TRBJ2-5; the table's D call of TRBD1 was not tested on the DNA. TRBV21-1 is a listed pseudogene. The CDR3 has 13 amino acids. The CDR3 DNA is TGTGCCAGTCCGGGACAGGGGGAAGAGACCCAGTACTTC. It translates to CASPGQGEETQYF.

The V and J genes are TRBV5-6 and TRBJ2-7; D perhaps matches TRBD1 (6 bases). The CDR3 length is 14 residues. Trimming pared 5 bases from V and 3 bases from J, leaving 15 bases between. CDR1 is SGHDT, CDR2 YYEEEE, per germline. The CDR3 loop is CASRAETGRYEQYF. DNA of the CDR3: TGTGCCAGCAGAGCCGAGACAGGCCGCTACGAGCAGTACTTC.